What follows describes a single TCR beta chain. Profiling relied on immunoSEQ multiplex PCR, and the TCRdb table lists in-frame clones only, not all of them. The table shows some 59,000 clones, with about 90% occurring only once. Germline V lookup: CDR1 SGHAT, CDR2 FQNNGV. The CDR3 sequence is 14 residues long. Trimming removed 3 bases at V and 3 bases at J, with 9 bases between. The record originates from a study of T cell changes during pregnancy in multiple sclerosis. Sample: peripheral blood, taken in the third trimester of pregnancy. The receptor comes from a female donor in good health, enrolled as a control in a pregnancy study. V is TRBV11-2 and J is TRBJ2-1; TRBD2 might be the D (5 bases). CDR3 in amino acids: CASSFSTSYNEQFF. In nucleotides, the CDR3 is TGTGCCAGCAGCTTCTCTACTAGCTACAATGAGCAGTTCTTC. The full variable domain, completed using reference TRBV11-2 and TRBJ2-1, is EAGVAQSPRYKIIEKRQSVAFWCNPISGHATLYWYQQILGQGPKLLIQFQNNGVVDDSQLPKDRFSAERLKGVDSTLKIQPAKLEDSAVYLCASSFSTSYNEQFFGPGTRLTVL.